This TCR beta chain was sequenced for a study of T-cell reconstitution after alpha-beta-depleted transplantation in children. Trimming took off 5 bases at V and 0 bases at J, with 14 bases between the two ends. This CDR3 is built from 16 residues. Looked up from germline, CDR1 is MDHEN and CDR2 is SYDVKM. The TCRbeta library was prepared with unique molecular identifiers. One entry per CDR3 protein results from TCRdb running MiXCR on the PCR reads. This sample has hundreds of thousands of distinct CDR3 sequences, with around a sixth found just once. The receptor was isolated from a human donor who donated a stem cell graft to a child with acute myeloid leukemia. The chain is built from TRBV28 and TRBJ2-1; the D gene is possibly TRBD2 (5 bases). The sequencing used PBMCs from the stem cell graft donor, collected from the stem cell graft. The chain's CDR3 is CASSLVEGSSYNEQFF. The CDR3 region has the DNA TGTGCCAGCAGTCTGGTTGAGGGATCCTCCTACAATGAGCAGTTCTTC.